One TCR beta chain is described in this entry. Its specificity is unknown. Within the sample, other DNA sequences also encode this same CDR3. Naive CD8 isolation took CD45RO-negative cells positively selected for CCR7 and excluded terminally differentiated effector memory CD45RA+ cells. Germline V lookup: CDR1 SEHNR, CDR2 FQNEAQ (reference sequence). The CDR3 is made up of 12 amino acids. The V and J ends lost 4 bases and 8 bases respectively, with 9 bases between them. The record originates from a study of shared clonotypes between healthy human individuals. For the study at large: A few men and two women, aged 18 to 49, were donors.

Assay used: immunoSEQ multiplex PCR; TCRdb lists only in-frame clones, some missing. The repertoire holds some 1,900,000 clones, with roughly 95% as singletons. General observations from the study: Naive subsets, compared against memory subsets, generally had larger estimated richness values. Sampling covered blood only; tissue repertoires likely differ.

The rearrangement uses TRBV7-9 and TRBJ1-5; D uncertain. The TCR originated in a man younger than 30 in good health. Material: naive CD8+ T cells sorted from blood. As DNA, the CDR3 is TGTGCCAGCAGCTCTTCCCGGGAGCCCCAGCATTTT. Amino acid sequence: CASSSSREPQHF.